One T cell receptor beta chain is described in this entry. Antigen unknown. This record belongs to a study of Ad26.COV2.S vaccination and SARS-CoV-2 variants. Study-wide points: Placebo recipients had lower spike-specific TCR breadth than vaccine recipients. There was a possibility that the TCR breadth and depth analyses underestimated total T cell responses.

After removal of 6 bases from V and 2 bases from J, the junction contained 8 bases not matched to a gene. The CDR3 runs to 16 residues. Looked up from germline, CDR1 is MDHEN and CDR2 is SYDVKM. This table comes from immunoSEQ multiplex PCR, and its TCRdb copy is limited to in-frame clones, with some not included. Of about 350,000 clones in the sample, around 92% were seen once. The chain recombines TRBV28 with TRBJ2-1; TRBD2 matches at 9 bases. The sample in question was peripheral blood, obtained after recovery from COVID-19. The sequence came from a human donor who had recovered from COVID-19. CDR3 sequence reads: CASSTLAGITYNEQFF. The CDR3 nucleotides are TGTGCCAGCAGCACTCTAGCGGGGATCACCTACAATGAGCAGTTCTTC.